This T cell receptor beta chain derives from a study of memory CD4+ T cells and cytomegalovirus serostatus. For the study at large: Healthy Belgian adult donors included nine or ten CMV-positive and some 25 CMV-negative people. Study results and limitations: The CMV-associated TCR signature appears largely within the CD4+ memory repertoire.

The sort gate was single viable CD3+CD4+CD8-CD45RO+ cells for memory CD4+ T cells. CMV serostatus came from serum IgG against pp150, pp28, p38, p52. This clone was picked up a small number of times. No antigen is known for it. Clones were read by immunoSEQ multiplex PCR, and TCRdb kept only the in-frame ones, dropping some. The repertoire holds 45,000 to 60,000 clones, about 73% seen once, with 0.5% to 0.7% in the top ten. CDR3 size: 21 residues. Trimming took 0 bases from V and 9 from J, leaving 33 bases between them. The V gene's germline CDR1 is MNHNS and CDR2 SASEGT. Sequencing was done on a sample of memory CD4+ T cells from blood. The receptor's source is an adult in good health and CMV-seronegative. V and J are TRBV6-1 and TRBJ2-1, with TRBD1 as a possible D gene (10 bases). CDR3 DNA: TGTGCCAGCAGTGAAGCCCGGGACAGGGGCTGGGGTAGCGGGAGCGGCGGTGAGCAGTTCTTC. Translation: CASSEARDRGWGSGSGGEQFF.